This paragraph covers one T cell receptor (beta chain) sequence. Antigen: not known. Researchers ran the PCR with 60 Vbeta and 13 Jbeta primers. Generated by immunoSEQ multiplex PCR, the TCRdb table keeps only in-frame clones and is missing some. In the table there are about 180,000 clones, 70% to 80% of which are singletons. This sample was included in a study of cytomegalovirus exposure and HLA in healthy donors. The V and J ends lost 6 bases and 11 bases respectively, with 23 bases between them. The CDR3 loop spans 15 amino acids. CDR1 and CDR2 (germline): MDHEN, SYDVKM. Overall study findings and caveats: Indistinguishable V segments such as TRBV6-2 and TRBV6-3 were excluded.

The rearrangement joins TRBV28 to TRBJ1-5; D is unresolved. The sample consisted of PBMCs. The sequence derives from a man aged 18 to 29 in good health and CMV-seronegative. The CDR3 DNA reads TGTGCCAGCAGCTCCGGAAGGACTCCTGTTAGGACCCAGCATTTT. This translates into CASSSGRTPVRTQHF.